This T cell receptor beta chain originates from a study of shared clonotypes between healthy human individuals. This CDR3 is built from 11 residues. Study results and limitations: Estimated richness values were generally larger in naive subsets than in memory subsets.

Data came from immunoSEQ multiplex PCR; TCRdb stores just in-frame clones and leaves some out. The repertoire holds under 2.5 million clones, with just under 95% as singletons. In the case of this clone: Its antigen remains unidentified.

The sample was naive CD4+ T cells from PBMCs. Subset: CD45RA+ positively selected. The source of this sequence is a man between 18 and 29 years old in good health. Some clones in this sample may be carry-over from other donors' samples. This chain joins TRBV21-1 and TRBJ1-5. TRBV21-1 is tagged as a pseudogene. In DNA form, the CDR3 reads TGTGCCAGCAGCAAAAGGCAGCCCCAGCATTTT. It encodes CASSKRQPQHF.